A single TCR beta chain is shown here with its context. This sample is drawn from a study of shared clonotypes between healthy human individuals. Looking at the study overall: Every donor yielded three CD4 naive, three CD4 memory, two CD8 naive and one CD8 memory plate.

The table came from immunoSEQ multiplex PCR; TCRdb's copy has only in-frame clones and leaves some out. The data contain approximately 1,000,000 clones, about four fifths of them singletons. A split of CD4+ cells into CD45RA+ naive and CD45RA-negative memory subsets was performed. With V trimmed by 5 bases and J by 5 bases, 11 bases remained unmatched. CDR1 is SEHNR and CDR2 is FQNEAQ in the germline V gene (reference sequence). The length of the CDR3 is 15 residues. Specimen: memory CD4+ T cells from PBMCs. The subset is: CD45RA-negative fraction. The chain is built from TRBV7-9 and TRBJ1-1; TRBD1 agrees at 7 bases. This receptor was taken from a man aged 18 to 29 in good health. Some clones in this sample may be carry-over from other donors' samples. CDR3: CASSLTGQVGTEAFF. DNA for the CDR3: TGTGCCAGCAGCCTAACAGGACAGGTCGGGACTGAAGCTTTCTTT.